Each of the 14 T cell receptor beta chains below was sequenced from the same sample in a study of tumor-infiltrating lymphocytes in primary liver carcinoma. Researchers generated TCR beta cDNA from about 460 ng of total RNA, relying on a constant-region primer. ARM-PCR was slightly modified, and three nested multiplex PCR rounds with it gave rise to the TCR beta libraries. Use of TRBV1-TRBV30 forward primers with a C-beta reverse primer characterized the first two PCR rounds, which lasted about 11 cycles each. Each CDR3 protein is one row after TCRdb ran MiXCR on the multiplex PCR reads. The sample comprises about 180,000 distinct CDR3 sequences, 60% of which are singletons, and 72% rests with the top ten. Unsorted whole blood yielded blood RNA, and germline DNA was extracted as well. The sample taken for sequencing was peripheral blood. These receptors originate from a man in his forties or fifties with primary liver carcinoma and hepatitis B virus infection.

This chain links TRBV10-2 with TRBJ1-1; no reliable D call. V was cut by 2 bases and J by 0 bases, with 7 bases left in between. Germline V gene data show CDR1 as WSHSY and CDR2 as SAAADI. CDR3 size: 14 residues. The CDR3 region is CASSERLMNTEAFF. CDR3 DNA sequence: TGCGCCAGCAGTGAGCGCCTCATGAACACTGAAGCTTTCTTT.

On this clonotype: At one of its ends the junction is not consistent with the germline gene, which may arise from a read error. The chain joins TRBV11-2 to TRBJ2-3, with a weak D call TRBD2 (6 bases). The CDR3 covers 13 residues. CDR1 and CDR2 (germline): SGHAT, FQNNGV. CDR3 protein: CASSSDRRETQYF. As DNA, the CDR3 is TGTGCCAGCAGTTCAGACAGACGGGAGACCCAGTATTTC.

The chain joins TRBV6-1 to TRBJ1-5; D is unresolved. CDR1 is MNHNS, CDR2 SASEGT, per germline. V was shortened by 0 bases and J by 3 bases, with 12 bases between the two germline ends. The CDR3 consists of 16 residues. DNA for the CDR3: TGTGCCAGCAGTGAAGCGTGGGCAAGCCACAATCAGCCCCAGCATTTT. The encoded protein is CASSEAWASHNQPQHF.

V gene TRBV4-1 combines with J gene TRBJ1-5; D remains unclear. Trimming cost V 0 bases and J 2 bases, with 11 bases left between them. The CDR3 consists of 16 residues. Germline-derived CDR1 and CDR2 are MGHRA and YSYEKL. The CDR3 sequence is CASSQDGRFGNQPQHF. The CDR3 DNA follows: TGCGCCAGCAGCCAAGATGGGAGGTTCGGCAATCAGCCCCAGCATTTT.

This rearrangement joins TRBV4-1 to TRBJ1-5; D unclear. This CDR3 comprises 14 residues. The V gene lost 0 bases and the J gene lost 9 bases, with 12 bases spanning the gap. The V gene's germline CDR1 is MGHRA and CDR2 YSYEKL. CDR3 protein: CASSQEAQVRPQHF. The CDR3 DNA sequence: TGCGCCAGCAGCCAAGAGGCCCAGGTTCGGCCCCAGCATTTT.

V is TRBV11-2 and J is TRBJ2-7, with TRBD2 matching over 7 bases. The CDR3 totals 15 residues. The germline V gene has CDR1 SGHAT and CDR2 FQNNGV. Trimming removed 7 bases from V and 3 bases from J; junction bases left unmatched: 12. The CDR3 DNA sequence: TGTGCCAGCAACTGGGGGGGACTGGGGGGCTACGAGCAGTACTTC. As protein: CASNWGGLGGYEQYF.

V and J are TRBV6-2 or TRBV6-3 and TRBJ1-5; D is ambiguous. Per germline, CDR1 MNHEY and CDR2 SVGEGT. This CDR3 contains 14 residues. Trimming took 7 bases from V and 5 from J, leaving 15 bases between them. The CDR3 coding sequence is TGTGCCAGCATCAGTGGGAAGTTTCATCAGCCCCAGCATTTT. Protein product: CASISGKFHQPQHF.

As concerns this clonotype: The junction departs from germline at one end; a sequencing error may be responsible. The chain has TRBV29-1 and TRBJ2-7, with 8 positions matching TRBD1. The V gene's germline CDR1 is SQVTM and CDR2 ANQGSEA. CDR3 length: 13 residues. The CDR3 sequence: CIVEGTGVYEQYF. CDR3 coding DNA: TGCATCGTTGAAGGGACAGGTGTGTACGAGCAGTACTTC.

Comment on this clonotype: A much larger clone differs by one base, so this may be a read error. The gene calls are TRBV5-1 and TRBJ2-7; the match to TRBD2 covers 12 bases. The CDR3 runs 15 residues. V shed 4 bases, J shed 3 bases, and the junction held 5 bases outside the gene matches. CDR1 is SGHRS, CDR2 YFSETQ, per germline. In nucleotides, the CDR3 is TGCGCCAGCAGCGAGACTAGCGGGGGTCTCTACGAGCAGTACTTC. This translates into CASSETSGGLYEQYF.

This clonotype was seen a few times. Compared with germline, one end of the junction differs, possibly owing to a read error. The chain carries TRBV29-1 and TRBJ2-5, with unresolved D. Looked up from germline, CDR1 is SQVTM and CDR2 is ANQGSEA. The CDR3 covers 12 residues. CDR3 sequence: CSVLENQETQYF. For the CDR3, the DNA is TGCAGCGTTCTGGAGAACCAAGAGACTCAGTACTTC.

Of note for this clonotype: The junction and the germline gene differ at one end; a read error may be behind it. The chain is built from TRBV10-1 and TRBJ1-1, with TRBD1 matching over 7 bases. This CDR3 is built from 12 residues. Per germline, CDR1 WNHNN and CDR2 SYGVQD (reference sequence). CDR3 in amino acids: CASSRGGTEAIF. The DNA for the CDR3 is TGCGCCAGCAGTAGAGGGGGCACTGAAGCTATCTTT.

V gene TRBV11-1 combines with J gene TRBJ2-1; D is unresolved. V lost 5 bases to trimming and J lost 13 bases, with 15 bases between them. Germline CDR1 and CDR2: SGHAT and FQDESV (reference sequence). The CDR3 contains 12 residues. The CDR3 nucleotides are TGTGCCAGCAGCCCGTTAGAGGATGTACAGTTCTTC. Translated, it gives CASSPLEDVQFF.

V gene TRBV11-1 combines with J gene TRBJ2-3; 9 nucleotides agree with TRBD2. Trimming removed 5 bases from V and 5 bases from J; junction bases left unmatched: 8. The CDR3 totals 15 residues. Germline V CDR1 and CDR2: SGHAT, FQDESV (reference sequence). CDR3 DNA sequence: TGTGCCAGCAGCCTTAGAGCGGGAGGTTTAGATACGCAGTATTTT. Amino acid sequence: CASSLRAGGLDTQYF.

The table lists this clonotype with a few counts. V gene TRBV5-8 combines with J gene TRBJ1-2; 7 bases match TRBD1. The trim removed 4 bases at V and 5 bases at J, leaving 8 bases unmatched. The CDR3 covers 14 residues. The V gene's germline CDR1 is SGHTS and CDR2 YDEGEE. In DNA, the CDR3 is TGTGCCAGCAGCCGTCGGACAGGACTATATGGCTACACCTTC. Protein sequence: CASSRRTGLYGYTF.